This is a list of T cell receptor beta chains from one sample in a study of T cells after yellow fever vaccination. TCRdb re-called the 5' RACE reads through MiXCR, storing one row per CDR3 protein. The sample has under 500,000 distinct CDR3 sequences, roughly a sixth seen once. Specimen: PBMCs, collected before the yellow fever booster vaccination. These receptors all stem from a man aged 18 to 30 who received the YFV17D yellow fever vaccine. CDR3s include the opening cysteine and the closing phenylalanine or tryptophan. The order of the fields is CDR3 length, clone size, D gene, J gene, V gene, CDR3 DNA, CDR3 protein. The D gene is left open where the match is weak. The size field is filled for only some rows; it gives once, few, many or a size class.

length: 11
size: many
D: .
J: TRBJ2-3
V: TRBV20-1
DNA: TGCAGTGCCCGCAGGACAGATACGCAGTATTTT
CDR3: CSARRTDTQYF

length: 18
size: few
D: .
J: TRBJ2-5
V: TRBV7-9
DNA: TGTGCCAGCAGCACCGATCTAACGGGCCCCCAGGTGCTACGGACCCAGTACTTC
CDR3: CASSTDLTGPQVLRTQYF

length: 17
size: .
D: TRBD1
J: TRBJ2-1
V: TRBV27
DNA: TGTGCCAGCAGTTTCTTTAACTTGGGACAGGGTATCAATGAGCAGTTCTTC
CDR3: CASSFFNLGQGINEQFF

length: 13
size: .
D: TRBD1
J: TRBJ1-2
V: TRBV7-2
DNA: TGTGCCAGCAGTCTGACAGGGGGTACTGGCTACACCTTC
CDR3: CASSLTGGTGYTF

length: 15
size: few
D: .
J: TRBJ2-2
V: TRBV4-3
DNA: TGCGCCAGCAGCCACTACCTAGCTGGGCCCGGGGAGCTGTTTTTT
CDR3: CASSHYLAGPGELFF

length: 13
size: many
D: .
J: TRBJ2-3
V: TRBV7-6
DNA: TGTGCCAGCAGCTTCTCGGGGGCAGATACGCAGTATTTT
CDR3: CASSFSGADTQYF

length: 19
size: few
D: TRBD2
J: TRBJ2-1
V: TRBV9
DNA: TGTGCCAGCAGCGTAAAGGGGACTAGCGGGGGCTTCCATATCGATGAGCAGTTCTTC
CDR3: CASSVKGTSGGFHIDEQFF

length: 13
size: few
D: .
J: TRBJ1-1
V: TRBV7-6
DNA: TGTGCCAGCAGCTTTTCAGGGGTCACTGAAGCTTTCTTT
CDR3: CASSFSGVTEAFF

length: 13
size: few
D: .
J: TRBJ2-1
V: TRBV24-1
DNA: TGTGCCACCAGTGGGGGGATTTACAATGAGCAGTTCTTC
CDR3: CATSGGIYNEQFF

length: 16
size: .
D: TRBD2
J: TRBJ2-3
V: TRBV2
DNA: TGTGCCAGCAGCAAGACTAGCGGGGGAACCACAGATACGCAGTATTTT
CDR3: CASSKTSGGTTDTQYF

length: 14
size: many
D: .
J: TRBJ2-1
V: TRBV29-1
DNA: TGCAGCGACCGGATACAGACGGGGCCCAATGAGCAGTTCTTC
CDR3: CSDRIQTGPNEQFF

length: 16
size: .
D: TRBD2
J: TRBJ2-3
V: TRBV20-1
DNA: TGCAGTGCTAGAGTGGCTAGCGGGGGGGCAACAGATACGCAGTATTTT
CDR3: CSARVASGGATDTQYF

length: 16
size: few
D: .
J: TRBJ2-3
V: TRBV6-5
DNA: TGTGCCAGCAGTTATGTTTTCAGCTCCTCCTCGAATACGCAGTATTTT
CDR3: CASSYVFSSSSNTQYF

length: 14
size: few
D: .
J: TRBJ2-5
V: TRBV7-6
DNA: TGTGCCAGCAGCACAACTGCGTACCAAGAGACCCAGTACTTC
CDR3: CASSTTAYQETQYF

length: 15
size: .
D: .
J: TRBJ1-1
V: TRBV4-1
DNA: TGCGCCAGCAGCCAAGCAGGGGTTTTATCGTTTGAAGCTTTCTTT
CDR3: CASSQAGVLSFEAFF

length: 13
size: .
D: .
J: TRBJ1-2
V: TRBV7-8
DNA: TGTGCCAGCAGCTTACTCAGAAACTATGGCTACACCTTC
CDR3: CASSLLRNYGYTF

length: 15
size: .
D: .
J: TRBJ2-3
V: TRBV7-8
DNA: TGTGCCAGCCTCGGCAGGTCTACTAGCACAGATACGCAGTATTTT
CDR3: CASLGRSTSTDTQYF

length: 13
size: .
D: TRBD1
J: TRBJ1-5
V: TRBV7-2
DNA: TGTGCCAGCAGCCAGGGGGCCGATCAGCCCCAGCATTTT
CDR3: CASSQGADQPQHF

length: 14
size: .
D: TRBD1
J: TRBJ1-1
V: TRBV19
DNA: TGTGCCAGTAACCCAGGACAGGGGCTCACTGAAGCTTTCTTT
CDR3: CASNPGQGLTEAFF

length: 13
size: .
D: .
J: TRBJ1-6
V: TRBV7-8
DNA: TGTGCCACCGCGGGGACGGGGAATTCACCCCTCCACTTT
CDR3: CATAGTGNSPLHF

length: 13
size: .
D: .
J: TRBJ2-5
V: TRBV20-1
DNA: TGCAGTGCTAGAACTGGTCCCCAAGAGACCCAGTACTTC
CDR3: CSARTGPQETQYF

length: 14
size: .
D: .
J: TRBJ1-6
V: TRBV20-1
DNA: TGCAGTGCCGCAATCCCGGGGTATAATTCACCCCTCCACTTT
CDR3: CSAAIPGYNSPLHF

length: 15
size: .
D: .
J: TRBJ1-2
V: TRBV2
DNA: TGTGCCAGCAGTCCTCCCCGTTGGGCTGGCTATGGCTACACCTTC
CDR3: CASSPPRWAGYGYTF

length: 15
size: .
D: .
J: TRBJ2-3
V: TRBV15
DNA: TGTGCCACCAGCCGCCGGGGGCAGGACACAGATACGCAGTATTTT
CDR3: CATSRRGQDTDTQYF

length: 16
size: few
D: .
J: TRBJ2-2
V: TRBV7-2
DNA: TGTGCCAGCAGCTTATACGGGGATCGATGGACCGGGGAGCTGTTTTTT
CDR3: CASSLYGDRWTGELFF

length: 15
size: .
D: TRBD2
J: TRBJ2-3
V: TRBV5-4
DNA: TGTGCCAGCAGCCCAAGGACTAGCGCCCCGGATACGCAGTATTTT
CDR3: CASSPRTSAPDTQYF

length: 15
size: few
D: TRBD2
J: TRBJ2-1
V: TRBV7-4
DNA: TGTGCCAGCAGCCCGGCCGGGAGGACTAGTTTCCGTTGGTTCTTC
CDR3: CASSPAGRTSFRWFF

length: 13
size: .
D: .
J: TRBJ2-3
V: TRBV7-9
DNA: TGTGCCAGCACCGTCTGGGGGTTTGATACGCAGTATTTT
CDR3: CASTVWGFDTQYF

length: 16
size: few
D: .
J: TRBJ1-4
V: TRBV7-8
DNA: TGTGCCAGCAGCCCACCTCGTAGCGGGGCTAATGAAAAACTGTTTTTT
CDR3: CASSPPRSGANEKLFF

length: 13
size: .
D: TRBD2
J: TRBJ2-7
V: TRBV12-3/TRBV12-4
DNA: TGTGCCAGCAGTTTACGGGGGGGTGGCGAGCAGTACTTC
CDR3: CASSLRGGGEQYF

length: 13
size: .
D: TRBD1
J: TRBJ2-1
V: TRBV20-1
DNA: TGCAGTGCTCAGACAGGGTCTGACAATGAGCAGTTCTTC
CDR3: CSAQTGSDNEQFF

length: 18
size: few
D: TRBD1
J: TRBJ1-2
V: TRBV12-3/TRBV12-4
DNA: TGTGCCAGCGGTCGGGATTGGCCAGTCAGGGGGAAGGACTATGGCTACACCTTC
CDR3: CASGRDWPVRGKDYGYTF

length: 14
size: many
D: TRBD1
J: TRBJ2-5
V: TRBV20-1
DNA: TGCAGTGTTACCCGACAGGGGGCGAGGGAGACCCAGTACTTC
CDR3: CSVTRQGARETQYF

length: 14
size: .
D: .
J: TRBJ2-7
V: TRBV7-2
DNA: TGTGCCAGCAGCCCCCGCACTTACGCCTACGAGCAGTACTTC
CDR3: CASSPRTYAYEQYF

length: 16
size: many
D: .
J: TRBJ1-4
V: TRBV4-2
DNA: TGTGCCAGCAGCCAAGAAAGGAGAGGGGGGTCTGAAAAACTGTTTTTT
CDR3: CASSQERRGGSEKLFF

length: 18
size: few
D: TRBD2
J: TRBJ2-5
V: TRBV27
DNA: TGTGCCAGCAGTTTATATAAGACTAGCGGGGGGAGAGGGGAGACCCAGTACTTC
CDR3: CASSLYKTSGGRGETQYF

length: 15
size: .
D: TRBD2
J: TRBJ2-2
V: TRBV20-1
DNA: TGCAGTGCCCCTGGGACGGGGGGGCCCACCGGGGAGCTGTTTTTT
CDR3: CSAPGTGGPTGELFF

length: 14
size: few
D: .
J: TRBJ2-3
V: TRBV24-1
DNA: TGTGCCACCAGTGACGCAAAGAGCACAGATACGCAGTATTTT
CDR3: CATSDAKSTDTQYF

length: 14
size: few
D: .
J: TRBJ2-3
V: TRBV9
DNA: TGTGCCAGCAGCGTCAGGACGGGCACAGATACGCAGTATTTT
CDR3: CASSVRTGTDTQYF

length: 15
size: once
D: TRBD2
J: TRBJ2-5
V: TRBV6-2/TRBV6-3
DNA: TGTGCCAGCAGCTACGGACTAGCATTCCAAGAGACCCAGTACTTC
CDR3: CASSYGLAFQETQYF

length: 12
size: .
D: .
J: TRBJ2-1
V: TRBV3-1
DNA: TGTGCCAGCAGCCAAGATGGACCTGAGCAGTTCTTC
CDR3: CASSQDGPEQFF

length: 16
size: few
D: TRBD2
J: TRBJ2-3
V: TRBV9
DNA: TGTGCCAGCAGCGTAATGGCCGGGCGGGGGACAGATACGCAGTATTTT
CDR3: CASSVMAGRGTDTQYF

length: 13
size: .
D: TRBD1
J: TRBJ1-2
V: TRBV6-2/TRBV6-3
DNA: TGTGCCAGCAGGGAGGGGGCAAACTATGGCTACACCTTC
CDR3: CASREGANYGYTF